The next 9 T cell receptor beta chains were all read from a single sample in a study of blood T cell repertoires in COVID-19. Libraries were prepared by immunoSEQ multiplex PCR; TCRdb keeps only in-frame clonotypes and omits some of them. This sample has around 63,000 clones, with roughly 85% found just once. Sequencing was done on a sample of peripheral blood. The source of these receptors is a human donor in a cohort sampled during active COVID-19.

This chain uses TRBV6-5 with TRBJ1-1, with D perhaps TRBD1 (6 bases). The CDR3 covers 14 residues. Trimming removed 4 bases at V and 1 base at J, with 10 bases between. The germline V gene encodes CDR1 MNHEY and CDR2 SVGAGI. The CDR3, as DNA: TGTGCCAGCAGTTCTAGGGGGGGGAACACTGAAGCTTTCTTT. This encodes CASSSRGGNTEAFF.

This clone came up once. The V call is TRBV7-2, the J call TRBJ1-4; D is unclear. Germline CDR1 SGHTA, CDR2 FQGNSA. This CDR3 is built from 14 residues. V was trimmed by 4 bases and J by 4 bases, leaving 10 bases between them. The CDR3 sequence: CASSSRGFNEKLFF. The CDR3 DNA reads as TGTGCCAGCAGCTCGCGGGGTTTTAATGAAAAACTGTTTTTT.

CDR3 nucleotides: TGCAGCGTTGAACTGCCTAGATCTTCGTGGAATGAGCAGTTCTTC. Encoded protein: CSVELPRSSWNEQFF. This chain uses TRBV29-1 with TRBJ2-1; D gene unclear. Germline-derived CDR1 and CDR2 are SQVTM and ANQGSEA. This CDR3 is 15 amino acids long. Trimming took 2 bases from V and 7 from J, leaving 18 bases between them.

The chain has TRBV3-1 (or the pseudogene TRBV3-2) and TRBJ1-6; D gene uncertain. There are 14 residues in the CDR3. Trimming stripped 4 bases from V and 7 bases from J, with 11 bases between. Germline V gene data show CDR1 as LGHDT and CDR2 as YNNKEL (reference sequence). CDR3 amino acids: CASSRGGNNSPLHF. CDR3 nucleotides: TGTGCCAGCAGCCGGGGAGGGAACAATTCACCCCTCCACTTT.

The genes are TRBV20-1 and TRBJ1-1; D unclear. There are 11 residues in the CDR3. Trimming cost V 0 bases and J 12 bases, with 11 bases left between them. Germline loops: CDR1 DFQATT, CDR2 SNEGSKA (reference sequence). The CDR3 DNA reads TGCAGTGCTAGAGATGACGGGTGGCCTTTCTTT. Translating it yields CSARDDGWPFF.

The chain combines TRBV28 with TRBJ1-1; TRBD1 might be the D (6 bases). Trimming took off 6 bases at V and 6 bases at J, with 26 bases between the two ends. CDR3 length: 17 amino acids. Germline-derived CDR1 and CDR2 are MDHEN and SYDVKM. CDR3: CASSSLMVDRMGAEAFF. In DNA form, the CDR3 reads TGTGCCAGCAGCTCATTGATGGTTGACAGGATGGGCGCTGAAGCTTTCTTT.

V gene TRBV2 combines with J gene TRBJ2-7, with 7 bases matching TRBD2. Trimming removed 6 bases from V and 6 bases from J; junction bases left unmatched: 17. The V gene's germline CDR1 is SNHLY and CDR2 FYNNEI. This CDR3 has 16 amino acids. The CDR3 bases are TGTGCCAGCAGGAGGGACCTGCAGCGGGATCCCGGCGAGCAGTACTTC. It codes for CASRRDLQRDPGEQYF.

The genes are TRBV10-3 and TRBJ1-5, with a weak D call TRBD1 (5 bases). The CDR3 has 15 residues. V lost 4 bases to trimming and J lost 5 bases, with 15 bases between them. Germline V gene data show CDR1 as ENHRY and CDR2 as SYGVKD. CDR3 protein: CAISARDGTDQPQHF. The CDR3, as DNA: TGTGCCATCAGTGCCAGAGACGGGACTGATCAGCCCCAGCATTTT.

The CDR3, as DNA: TGTGCCAGCAGTTTCGAGGACACAGATACGCAGTATTTT. Amino acids: CASSFEDTDTQYF. The V and J genes are TRBV12-3 or TRBV12-4 and TRBJ2-3; D uncertain. This CDR3 has 13 amino acids. V was pared by 3 bases and J by 2 bases, with 6 bases between.